The present T cell receptor (beta chain) was sequenced within a study of cytomegalovirus exposure and HLA in healthy donors. This clone was detected only once. Antigen unknown. Both 60 Vbeta primers and 13 Jbeta primers went into the PCR. Profiling relied on immunoSEQ multiplex PCR, and the TCRdb table lists in-frame clones only, not all of them. The sample has about 150,000 clones; about 87% are singletons. The CDR3 runs 17 residues. The junction had 8 bases not matched to a gene; V was cut back by 6 bases and J by 6 bases. CDR1 and CDR2 (germline): MRHNA, SNTAGT. Study results and limitations: A later analysis linked a missense variant in DCLRE1C to the trimming of TCR beta V and J genes. A prior analysis recorded that most TCR beta V segments were productive about 87% or about 30% of the time.

The TCR sequence derives from a woman aged 25 to 45 in good health and CMV-seronegative. The sample consisted of PBMCs. This sequence joins TRBV6-4 and TRBJ2-2; 15 bases are shared with TRBD2. CDR3 sequence: CASRGLAGGPRPGELFF. The CDR3 DNA reads as TGTGCCAGCAGGGGACTAGCGGGGGGTCCCAGACCCGGGGAGCTGTTTTTT.